The clone carrying this T cell receptor (beta chain) was counted many times. Its antigen is not identified. How the authors handled the data: For papillary thyroid cancer, a distant-metastasis classifier was constructed from CDR3 differences observed across clinicopathological groups. TCRdb reanalyzed the PCR reads with MiXCR. Clone size and V and J calls follow TCRdb, not the original study. The data show 32,000 or so clones, with 15% to 20% seen just once and 9.5% to 15% held by the top ten. This sample is drawn from a study of metastatic and nonmetastatic thyroid tumors. Overall study context: Malignant thyroid and benign thyroid patients provided blood and tumor or nodule tissue whose repertoires were compared. Whole-study results and caveats: The study reportedly found significantly higher TCR beta diversity in malignant thyroid tumors than benign nodules, in blood and tumor.

Per germline, CDR1 SEHNR and CDR2 FQNEAQ (reference sequence). V lost 4 bases and J lost 5, with 20 bases in between. This CDR3 spans 16 amino acids. Prior to thyroid surgery, none of the patients had received any treatment. The sample was blood. This clonotype was obtained from a male donor with papillary thyroid cancer or a benign thyroid nodule (not recorded which). Some clones in this sample may be carry-over from other donors' samples. The chain couples TRBV7-9 to TRBJ2-5; D gene unclear. For the CDR3, the DNA is TGTGCCAGCAGCTGGCTCTTAGGCCCGAGTGATGAGACCCAGTACTTC. It encodes CASSWLLGPSDETQYF.